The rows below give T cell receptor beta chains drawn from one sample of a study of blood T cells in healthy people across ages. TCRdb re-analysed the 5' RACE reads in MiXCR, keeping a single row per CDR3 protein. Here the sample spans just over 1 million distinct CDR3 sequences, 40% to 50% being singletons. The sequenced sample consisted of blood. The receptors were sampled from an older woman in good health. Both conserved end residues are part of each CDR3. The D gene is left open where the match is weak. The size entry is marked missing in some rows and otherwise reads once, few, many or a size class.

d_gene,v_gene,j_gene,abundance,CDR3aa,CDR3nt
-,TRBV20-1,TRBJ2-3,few,CSARGPGTTTDTQYF,TGCAGTGCCCGAGGACCCGGAACCACCACAGATACGCAGTATTTT
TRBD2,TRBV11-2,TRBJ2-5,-,CASAASGSVETQYF,TGTGCCAGCGCGGCTAGCGGGAGTGTAGAGACCCAGTACTTC
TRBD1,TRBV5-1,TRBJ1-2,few,CASSSAGQGPYGYTF,TGCGCCAGCAGCTCCGCCGGACAGGGACCGTATGGCTACACCTTC
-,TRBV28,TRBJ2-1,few,CASSLGVVEQFF,TGTGCCAGCAGTTTGGGGGTAGTTGAGCAGTTCTTC
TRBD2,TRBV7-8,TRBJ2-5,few,CASSFSGSKETQYF,TGTGCCAGCAGCTTTAGCGGGAGCAAAGAGACCCAGTACTTC
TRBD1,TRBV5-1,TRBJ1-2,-,CASSSGQGAVGYTF,TGCGCCAGCAGCTCTGGACAGGGGGCTGTAGGCTACACCTTC
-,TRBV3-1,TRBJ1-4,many,CASSQDSGGRSNEKLFF,TGTGCCAGCAGCCAAGATTCTGGGGGGAGATCTAATGAAAAACTGTTTTTT
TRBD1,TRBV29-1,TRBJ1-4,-,CSVGSGTGREKLFF,TGCAGCGTCGGCTCCGGGACAGGTCGAGAAAAACTGTTTTTT
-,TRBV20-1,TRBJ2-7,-,CSARSILAEAYEQYF,TGCAGTGCTAGGTCCATTTTGGCGGAAGCCTACGAGCAGTACTTC
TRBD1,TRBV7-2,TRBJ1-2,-,CASSLALGQSGGYTF,TGCGCCAGCAGCTTAGCGCTGGGACAGAGTGGGGGCTACACCTTC
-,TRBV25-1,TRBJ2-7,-,CASRRQESSYEQYF,TGTGCCAGCAGGAGACAGGAGAGCTCCTACGAGCAGTACTTC
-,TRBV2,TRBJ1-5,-,CASSVGARQPQHF,TGTGCCAGCAGTGTCGGGGCACGGCAGCCCCAGCATTTT
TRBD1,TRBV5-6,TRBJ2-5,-,CASSFLRDRGKETQYF,TGTGCCAGCAGCTTCCTACGGGACAGGGGAAAAGAGACCCAGTACTTC
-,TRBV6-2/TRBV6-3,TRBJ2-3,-,CASSYSIRPPLADTQYF,TGTGCCAGCAGTTACTCGATCCGGCCCCCTCTTGCAGATACGCAGTATTTT
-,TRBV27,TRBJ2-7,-,CASSRDRYISYEQYF,TGTGCCAGCTCGAGGGACCGGTATATCTCCTACGAGCAGTACTTC